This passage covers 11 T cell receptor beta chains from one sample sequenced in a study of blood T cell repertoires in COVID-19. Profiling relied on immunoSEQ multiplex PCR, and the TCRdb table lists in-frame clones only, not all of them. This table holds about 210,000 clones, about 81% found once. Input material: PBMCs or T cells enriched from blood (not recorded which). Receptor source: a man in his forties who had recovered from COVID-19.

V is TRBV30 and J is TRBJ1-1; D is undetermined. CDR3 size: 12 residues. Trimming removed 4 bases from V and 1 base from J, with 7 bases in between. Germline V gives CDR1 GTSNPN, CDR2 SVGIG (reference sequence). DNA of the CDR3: TGTGCCTGGAACCGGGGGAACACTGAAGCTTTCTTT. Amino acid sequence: CAWNRGNTEAFF.

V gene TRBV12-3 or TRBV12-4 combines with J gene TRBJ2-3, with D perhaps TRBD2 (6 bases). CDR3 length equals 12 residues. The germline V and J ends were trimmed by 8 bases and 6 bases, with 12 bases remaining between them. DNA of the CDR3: TGTGCCAGCGACAATGGGGGGGATACGCAGTATTTT. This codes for CASDNGGDTQYF.

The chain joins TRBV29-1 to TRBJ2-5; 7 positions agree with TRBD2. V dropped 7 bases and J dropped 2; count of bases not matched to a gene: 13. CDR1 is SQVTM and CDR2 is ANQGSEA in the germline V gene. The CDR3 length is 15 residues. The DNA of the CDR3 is TGCAGCGCCGGGCCCGGTGGGGAGGGACAAGAGACCCAGTACTTC. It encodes CSAGPGGEGQETQYF.

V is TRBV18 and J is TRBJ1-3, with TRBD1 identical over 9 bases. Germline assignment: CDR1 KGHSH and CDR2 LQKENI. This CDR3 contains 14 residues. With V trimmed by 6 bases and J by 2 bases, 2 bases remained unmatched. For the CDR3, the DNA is TGTGCCAGCTCGCACAGGGGGCCTGGAAACACCATATATTTT. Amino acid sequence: CASSHRGPGNTIYF.

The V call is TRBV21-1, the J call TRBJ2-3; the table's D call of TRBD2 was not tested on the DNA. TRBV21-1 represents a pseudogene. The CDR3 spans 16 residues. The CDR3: CASSKVWEGGTDTQYF. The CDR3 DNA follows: TGTGCCAGCAGCAAAGTTTGGGAGGGTGGCACAGATACGCAGTATTTT.

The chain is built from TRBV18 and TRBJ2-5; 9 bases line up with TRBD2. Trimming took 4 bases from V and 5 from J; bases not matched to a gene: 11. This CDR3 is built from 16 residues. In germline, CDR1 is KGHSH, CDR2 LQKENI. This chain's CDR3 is CASSQSTSGIGETQYF. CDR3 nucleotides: TGTGCCAGCTCACAGTCGACTAGCGGTATAGGGGAGACCCAGTACTTC.

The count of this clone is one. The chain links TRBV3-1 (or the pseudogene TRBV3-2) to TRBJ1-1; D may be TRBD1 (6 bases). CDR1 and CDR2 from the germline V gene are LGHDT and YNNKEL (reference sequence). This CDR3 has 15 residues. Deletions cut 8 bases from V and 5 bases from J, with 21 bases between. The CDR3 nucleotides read TGTGCCAGCGCGCCGGCAGGGGCCCGGAGGACTGAAGCTTTCTTT. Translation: CASAPAGARRTEAFF.

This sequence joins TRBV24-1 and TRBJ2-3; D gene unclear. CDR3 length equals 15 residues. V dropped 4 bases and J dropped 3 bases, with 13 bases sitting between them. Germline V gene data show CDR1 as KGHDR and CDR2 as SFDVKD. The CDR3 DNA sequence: TGTGCCACCAGTGACATCGAGACACGAACAGATACGCAGTATTTT. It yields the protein CATSDIETRTDTQYF.

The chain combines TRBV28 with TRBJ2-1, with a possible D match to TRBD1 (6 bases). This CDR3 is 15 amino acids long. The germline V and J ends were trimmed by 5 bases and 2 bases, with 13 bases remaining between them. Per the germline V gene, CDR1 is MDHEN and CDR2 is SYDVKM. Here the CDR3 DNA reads TGTGCCAGCAGTCCACCTACAGGGACCTACAATGAGCAGTTCTTC. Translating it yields CASSPPTGTYNEQFF.

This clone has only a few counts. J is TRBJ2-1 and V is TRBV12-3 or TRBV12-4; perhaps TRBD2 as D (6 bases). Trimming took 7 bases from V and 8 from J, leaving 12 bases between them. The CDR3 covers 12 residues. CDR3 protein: CASNNPGDEQFF. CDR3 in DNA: TGTGCCAGCAATAATCCGGGGGATGAGCAGTTCTTC.

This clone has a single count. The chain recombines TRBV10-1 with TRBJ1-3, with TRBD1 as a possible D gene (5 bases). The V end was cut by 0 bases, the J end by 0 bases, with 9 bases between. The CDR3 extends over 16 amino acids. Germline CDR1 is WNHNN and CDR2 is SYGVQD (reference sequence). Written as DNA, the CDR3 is TGCGCCAGCAGTGAGTCGGCAGGGAACTCTGGAAACACCATATATTTT. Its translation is CASSESAGNSGNTIYF.